One and the same sample provided the 2 T cell receptor beta chains below, sequenced in a study of beta chain features in type 1 diabetes. Every bit of the isolated RNA underwent reverse transcription, so sequencing read expressed TCRB transcripts. The method was immunoSEQ multiplex PCR; TCRdb's version includes in-frame clones alone and lacks a portion of them. This sample has about 900,000 clones, with 15% to 20% found just once. Specimen: naive CD4+ T cells from blood. These receptors were taken from a woman aged 18-30 years in good health.

Only a few counts were recorded for this clone. CDR3 nucleotide sequence: TGTGCCACCAGCAGAGTTAGGACCCTCTCTGGAAACACCATATATTTT. It specifies CATSRVRTLSGNTIYF. The rearrangement links TRBV15 to TRBJ1-3; unclear D gene. V lost 1 base and J lost 0, with 10 bases in between. The germline V gene encodes CDR1 LNHNV and CDR2 YYDKDF (reference sequence). This CDR3 spans 16 amino acids.

The V and J genes are TRBV28 and TRBJ2-7; D perhaps matches TRBD2 (6 bases). Germline V gene sequence: CDR1 MDHEN, CDR2 SYDVKM. There are 13 residues in the CDR3. Trimming removed 6 bases from V and 6 bases from J, with 15 bases in between. The CDR3 sequence is CASRSPGTSEQYF. For the CDR3, the DNA is TGTGCCAGCAGATCCCCTGGGACTTCCGAGCAGTACTTC.